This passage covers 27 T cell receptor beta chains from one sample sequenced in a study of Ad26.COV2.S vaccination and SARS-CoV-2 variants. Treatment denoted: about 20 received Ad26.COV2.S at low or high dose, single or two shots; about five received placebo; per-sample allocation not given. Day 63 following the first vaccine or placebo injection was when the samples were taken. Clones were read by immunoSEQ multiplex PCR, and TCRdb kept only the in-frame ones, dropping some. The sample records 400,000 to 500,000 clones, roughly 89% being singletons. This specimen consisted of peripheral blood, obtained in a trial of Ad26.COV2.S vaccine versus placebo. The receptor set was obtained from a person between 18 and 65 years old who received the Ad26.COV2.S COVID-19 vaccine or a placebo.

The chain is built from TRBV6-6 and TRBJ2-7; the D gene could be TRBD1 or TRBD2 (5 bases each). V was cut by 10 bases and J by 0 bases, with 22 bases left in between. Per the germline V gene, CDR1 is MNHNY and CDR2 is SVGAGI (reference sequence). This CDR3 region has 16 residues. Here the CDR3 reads CATRTEGQPYSYEQYV. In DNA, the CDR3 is TGTGCCACCAGGACCGAGGGGCAGCCGTACTCCTACGAGCAGTACGTC.

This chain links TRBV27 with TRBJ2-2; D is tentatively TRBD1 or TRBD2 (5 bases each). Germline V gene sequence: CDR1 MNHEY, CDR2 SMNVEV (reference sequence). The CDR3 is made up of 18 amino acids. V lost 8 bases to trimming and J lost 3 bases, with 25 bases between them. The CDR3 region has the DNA TGTGCCAGCCATTCGGAGTTCCACCGCCTGGGGGACACCGGGGAGCTGTTTTTT. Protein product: CASHSEFHRLGDTGELFF.

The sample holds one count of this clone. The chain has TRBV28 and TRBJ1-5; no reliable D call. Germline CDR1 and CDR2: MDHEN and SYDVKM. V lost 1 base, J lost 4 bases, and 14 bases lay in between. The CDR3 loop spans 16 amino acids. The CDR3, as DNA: TGTGCCAGCAGTTTATATGGCACCAGAAGGAATCAGCCCCAGCATTTT. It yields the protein CASSLYGTRRNQPQHF.

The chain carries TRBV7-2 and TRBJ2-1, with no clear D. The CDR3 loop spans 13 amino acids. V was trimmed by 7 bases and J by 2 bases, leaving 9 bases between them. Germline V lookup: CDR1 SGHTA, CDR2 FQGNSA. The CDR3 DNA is TGTGCCAGCAACCCTCAAACCTACAATGAGCAGTTCTTC. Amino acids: CASNPQTYNEQFF.

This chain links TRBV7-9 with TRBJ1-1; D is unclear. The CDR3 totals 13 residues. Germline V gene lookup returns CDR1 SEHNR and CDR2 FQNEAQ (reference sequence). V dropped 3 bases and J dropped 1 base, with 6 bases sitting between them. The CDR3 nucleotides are TGTGCCAGCAGCTTTATAGAGAACACTGAAGCTTTCTTT. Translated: CASSFIENTEAFF.

CDR3 sequence: CASSGPSYEQYF. Here the CDR3 DNA reads TGTGCCAGCAGCGGGCCATCCTACGAGCAGTACTTC. This sequence joins TRBV2 and TRBJ2-7; D is ambiguous. Germline V CDR1 and CDR2: SNHLY, FYNNEI. V lost 6 bases and J 1 base, leaving 7 bases between the germline ends. CDR3 length: 12 amino acids.

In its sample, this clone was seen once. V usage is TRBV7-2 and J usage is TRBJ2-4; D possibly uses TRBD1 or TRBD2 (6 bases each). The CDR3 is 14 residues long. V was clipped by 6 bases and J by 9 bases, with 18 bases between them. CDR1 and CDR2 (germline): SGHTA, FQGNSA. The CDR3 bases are TGTGCCAGCAGACCACAGGGCGGGGTGCTCATTCAGTACTTC. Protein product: CASRPQGGVLIQYF. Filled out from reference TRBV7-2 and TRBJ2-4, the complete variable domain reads GAGVSQSPSNKVTEKGKDVELRCDPISGHTALYWYRQSLGQGLEFLIYFQGNSAPDKSGLPSDRFSAERTGGSVSTLTIQRTQQEDSAVYLCASRPQGGVLIQYFGAGTRLSVL.

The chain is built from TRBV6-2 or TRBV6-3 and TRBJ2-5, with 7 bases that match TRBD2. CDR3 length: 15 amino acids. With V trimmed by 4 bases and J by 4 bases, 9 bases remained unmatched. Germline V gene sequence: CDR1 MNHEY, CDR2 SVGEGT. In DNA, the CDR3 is TGTGCCAGCAGTTCTTTGGGGGGGGTCGGAGAGACCCAGTACTTC. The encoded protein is CASSSLGGVGETQYF.

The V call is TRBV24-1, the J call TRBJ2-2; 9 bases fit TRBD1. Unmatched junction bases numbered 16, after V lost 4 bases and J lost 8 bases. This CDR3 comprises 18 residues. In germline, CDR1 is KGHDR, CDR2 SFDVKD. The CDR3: CATSDRPQMDRGVGELFF. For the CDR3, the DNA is TGTGCCACCAGTGACCGACCCCAAATGGACAGGGGTGTGGGGGAGCTGTTTTTT.

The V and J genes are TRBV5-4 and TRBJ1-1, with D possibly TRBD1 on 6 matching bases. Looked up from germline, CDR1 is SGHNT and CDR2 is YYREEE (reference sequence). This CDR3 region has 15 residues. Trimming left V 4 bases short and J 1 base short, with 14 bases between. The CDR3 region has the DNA TGTGCCAGCAGCCCTATAACAGGGCCGAACACTGAAGCTTTCTTT. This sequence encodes CASSPITGPNTEAFF. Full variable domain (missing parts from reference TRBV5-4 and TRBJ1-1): ETGVTQSPTHLIKTRGQQVTLRCSSQSGHNTVSWYQQALGQGPQFIFQYYREEENGRGNFPPRFSGLQFPNYSSELNVNALELDDSALYLCASSPITGPNTEAFFGQGTRLTVV.

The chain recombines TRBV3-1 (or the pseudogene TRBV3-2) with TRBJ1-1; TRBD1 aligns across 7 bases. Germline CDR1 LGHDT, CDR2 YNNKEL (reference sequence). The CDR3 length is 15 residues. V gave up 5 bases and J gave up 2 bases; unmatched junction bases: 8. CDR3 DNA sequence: TGTGCCAGCAGCGTGACAGGGTTGGGTAACACTGAAGCTTTCTTT. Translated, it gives CASSVTGLGNTEAFF.

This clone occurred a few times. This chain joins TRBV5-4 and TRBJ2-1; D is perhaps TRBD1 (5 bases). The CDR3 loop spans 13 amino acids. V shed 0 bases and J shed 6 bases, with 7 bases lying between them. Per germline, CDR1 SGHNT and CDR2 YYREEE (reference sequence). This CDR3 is CASSLEGFNEQFF. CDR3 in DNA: TGTGCCAGCAGCTTGGAGGGGTTCAATGAGCAGTTCTTC.

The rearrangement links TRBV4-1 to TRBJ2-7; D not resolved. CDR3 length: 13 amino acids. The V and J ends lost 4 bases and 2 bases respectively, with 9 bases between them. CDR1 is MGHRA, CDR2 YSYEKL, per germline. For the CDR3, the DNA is TGCGCCAGCAGCCCTCTCGCGGCCTACGAGCAGTACGTC. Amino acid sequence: CASSPLAAYEQYV.

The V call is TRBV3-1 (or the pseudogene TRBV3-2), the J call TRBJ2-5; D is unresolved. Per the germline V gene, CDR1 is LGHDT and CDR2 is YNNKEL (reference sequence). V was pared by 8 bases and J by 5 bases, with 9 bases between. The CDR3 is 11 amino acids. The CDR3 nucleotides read TGTGCCAGCGTAAATACGGAGACCCAGTACTTC. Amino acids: CASVNTETQYF.

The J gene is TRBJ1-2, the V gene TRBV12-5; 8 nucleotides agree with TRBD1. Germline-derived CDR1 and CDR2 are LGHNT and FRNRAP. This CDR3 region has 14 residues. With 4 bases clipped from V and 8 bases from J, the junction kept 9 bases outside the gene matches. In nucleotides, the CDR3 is TGTGCTAGTGGTTGGGGACAGGCGTGGGAGGGCTACACCTTC. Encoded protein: CASGWGQAWEGYTF.

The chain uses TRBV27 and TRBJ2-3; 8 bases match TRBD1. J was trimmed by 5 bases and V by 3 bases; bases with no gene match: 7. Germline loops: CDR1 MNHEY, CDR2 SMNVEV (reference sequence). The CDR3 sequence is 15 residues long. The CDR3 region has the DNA TGTGCCAGCAGTTTGCGGACAGGGCAAAGAGATACGCAGTATTTT. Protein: CASSLRTGQRDTQYF.

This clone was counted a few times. In nucleotides, the CDR3 is TGTGCCAGCAGCTTGGTCGGCAGGGGAAGGTCTGGAAACACCATATATTTT. Encoded protein: CASSLVGRGRSGNTIYF. V and J are TRBV5-5 and TRBJ1-3; D might be TRBD1 (6 bases). The CDR3 sequence is 17 residues long. V was pared by 0 bases and J by 1 base, with 14 bases between. Germline V gene data show CDR1 as SGHKS and CDR2 as YYEKEE (reference sequence).

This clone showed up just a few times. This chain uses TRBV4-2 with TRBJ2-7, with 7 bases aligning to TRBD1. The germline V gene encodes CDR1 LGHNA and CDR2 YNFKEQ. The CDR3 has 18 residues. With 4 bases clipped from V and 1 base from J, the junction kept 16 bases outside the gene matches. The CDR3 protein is CASSPYALLDRDSYEQYF. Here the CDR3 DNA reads TGTGCCAGCAGCCCCTACGCCTTACTAGACAGGGATTCCTACGAGCAGTACTTC.

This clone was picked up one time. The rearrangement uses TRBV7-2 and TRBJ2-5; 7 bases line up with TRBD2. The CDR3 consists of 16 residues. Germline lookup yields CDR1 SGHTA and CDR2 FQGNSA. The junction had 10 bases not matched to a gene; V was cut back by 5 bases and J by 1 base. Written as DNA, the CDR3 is TGTGCCAGCAGCCGCGCCCTTACTAGCGCCCAAGAGACCCAGTACTTC. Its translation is CASSRALTSAQETQYF.

DNA of the CDR3: TGCGCCAGCAGTGTAAAAGAGACAGGGGGAAAGGTCAATCAGCCCCAGCATTTT. This translates into CASSVKETGGKVNQPQHF. This chain joins TRBV10-1 and TRBJ1-5; the match to TRBD1 covers 9 bases. The CDR3 length is 18 residues. Germline V CDR1 and CDR2: WNHNN, SYGVQD (reference sequence). V was clipped by 4 bases and J by 3 bases; unmatched bases: 13.

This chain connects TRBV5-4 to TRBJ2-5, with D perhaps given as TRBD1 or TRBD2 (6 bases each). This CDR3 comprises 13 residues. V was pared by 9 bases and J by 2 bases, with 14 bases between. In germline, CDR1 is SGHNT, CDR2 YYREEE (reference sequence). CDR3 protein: CATSSGAQETQYF. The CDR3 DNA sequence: TGTGCCACTTCTTCGGGGGCACAAGAGACCCAGTACTTC. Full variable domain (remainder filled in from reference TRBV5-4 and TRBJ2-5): ETGVTQSPTHLIKTRGQQVTLRCSSQSGHNTVSWYQQALGQGPQFIFQYYREEENGRGNFPPRFSGLQFPNYSSELNVNALELDDSALYLCATSSGAQETQYFGPGTRLLVL.

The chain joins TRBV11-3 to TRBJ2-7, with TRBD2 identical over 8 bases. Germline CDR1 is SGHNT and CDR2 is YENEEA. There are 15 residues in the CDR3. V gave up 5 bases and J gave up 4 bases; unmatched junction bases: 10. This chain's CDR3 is CASSPSWTSLYEQYV. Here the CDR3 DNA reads TGTGCCAGCAGCCCGTCTTGGACTAGCCTATACGAGCAGTACGTC.

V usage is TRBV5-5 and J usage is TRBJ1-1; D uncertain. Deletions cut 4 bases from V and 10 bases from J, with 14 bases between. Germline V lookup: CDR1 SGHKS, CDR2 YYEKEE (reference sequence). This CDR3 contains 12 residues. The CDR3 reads CASSPGPRVAFF. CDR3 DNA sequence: TGTGCCAGCAGCCCCGGCCCCCGGGTAGCTTTCTTT.

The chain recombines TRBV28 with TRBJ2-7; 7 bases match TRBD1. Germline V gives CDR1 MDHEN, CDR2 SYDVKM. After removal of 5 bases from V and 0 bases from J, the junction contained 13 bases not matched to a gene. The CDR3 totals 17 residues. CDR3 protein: CASSPRNPGQSSYEQYF. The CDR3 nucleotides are TGTGCCAGCAGTCCAAGGAACCCGGGACAGTCCTCCTACGAGCAGTACTTC.

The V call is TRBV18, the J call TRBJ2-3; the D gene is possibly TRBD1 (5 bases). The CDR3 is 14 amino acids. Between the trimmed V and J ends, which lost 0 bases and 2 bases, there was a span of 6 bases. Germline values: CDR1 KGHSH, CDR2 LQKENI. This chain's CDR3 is CASSPPGHTDTQYF. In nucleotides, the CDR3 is TGTGCCAGCTCACCACCGGGGCACACAGATACGCAGTATTTT.

The CDR3 here is CASSLAVTGVYEQYV. CDR3 nucleotide sequence: TGTGCCAGCAGCTTGGCCGTGACAGGGGTTTACGAGCAGTACGTC. V gene TRBV5-8 combines with J gene TRBJ2-7; 8 positions match TRBD1. The junction had 6 bases not matched to a gene; V was cut back by 0 bases and J by 4 bases. Germline V lookup: CDR1 SGHTS, CDR2 YDEGEE. The CDR3 spans 15 residues.

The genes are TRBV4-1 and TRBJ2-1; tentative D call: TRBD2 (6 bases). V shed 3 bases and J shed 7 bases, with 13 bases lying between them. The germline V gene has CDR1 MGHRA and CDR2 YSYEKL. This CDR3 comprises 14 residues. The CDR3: CASSQRKGLNEQFF. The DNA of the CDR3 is TGCGCCAGCAGCCAGCGCAAGGGACTTAATGAGCAGTTCTTC.